This TCR beta chain originates from a study of cytomegalovirus exposure and HLA in healthy donors. Findings and caveats of the study: Later genetic work tied a missense DCLRE1C variant to beta-chain V and J trimming.

The count of this clone is one. Its specificity is not known. The PCR made use of 60 Vbeta and 13 Jbeta primers. How the authors handled the data: Later, an analysis found about 83 million unique TCR beta chains, and around 10 million of these were shared. Method: immunoSEQ multiplex PCR; TCRdb's copy keeps in-frame clones and lacks some. V, J and clone size are taken as reported in that table, and D and trimming were inferred from the DNA itself. The table has approximately 140,000 clones, roughly 83% seen once. The CDR3 covers 16 residues. The chain couples TRBV21-1 to TRBJ1-1. TRBV21-1 is flagged as a pseudogene. This TCR derives from a girl aged 2 to 10 in good health and CMV-seronegative. The sample comprised PBMCs. This chain's CDR3 is CASSKRGMGKVTEAFF. CDR3 in DNA: TGTGCCAGCAGCAAAAGAGGGATGGGGAAGGTCACTGAAGCTTTCTTT.